A selection of T cell receptor beta chains follows, all from one sample in a study of T cell responses to AZD1222 COVID-19 vaccine. Profiled with immunoSEQ multiplex PCR; TCRdb holds only in-frame clones, not every one. The sample lists about 170,000 clones, about 89% occurring once. The sample in question was peripheral blood, obtained on day 0 of AZD1222 vaccination. The source is an adult in good health. Both conserved end residues are part of each CDR3. A D gene is named only where the DNA matches it firmly. Where a row states a size, it is once, few, many or the class of an expanded clone; other rows omit it.

J	V	size	D	CDR3	DNA
TRBJ2-7	TRBV4-3	-	-	CASSQEVRSYEQYF	TGCGCCAGCAGCCAAGAGGTCAGGTCCTACGAGCAGTACTTC
TRBJ2-1	TRBV4-2	-	-	CASSPRLGAAVDEQFF	TGTGCCAGCAGCCCCCGGTTGGGGGCGGCCGTGGATGAGCAGTTCTTC
TRBJ1-5	TRBV4-3	-	-	CASSQGWGINQPQHF	TGCGCCAGCAGCCAAGGATGGGGGATAAATCAGCCCCAGCATTTT
TRBJ2-6	TRBV7-6	-	-	CASSLMGSGANVLTF	TGTGCCAGCAGCCTAATGGGGTCTGGGGCCAACGTCCTGACTTTC
TRBJ1-2	TRBV27	-	TRBD1	CASSLLGQGLEDYGYTF	TGTGCCAGCAGTTTACTAGGACAGGGCCTGGAGGACTATGGCTACACCTTC
TRBJ2-2	TRBV24-1	-	TRBD1	CATSDFGGQGNTGELFF	TGTGCCACCAGTGATTTTGGGGGACAGGGAAACACCGGGGAGCTGTTTTTT
TRBJ2-3	TRBV5-1	-	-	CASSLWGRHTTDTQYF	TGCGCCAGCAGCTTGTGGGGGAGGCACACCACAGATACGCAGTATTTT
TRBJ2-1	TRBV19	-	TRBD2	CASSIPGGGGGTYNEQFF	TGTGCCAGTAGTATACCGGGGGGAGGCGGAGGGACCTACAATGAGCAGTTCTTC
TRBJ1-2	TRBV3-1/TRBV3-2	-	TRBD1	CASSQTGQGLGYTF	TGTGCCAGCAGCCAAACGGGACAGGGCTTGGGCTACACCTTC
TRBJ2-7	TRBV11-1	-	-	CASSRGESYEQYF	TGTGCCAGCAGTAGGGGGGAATCCTACGAGCAGTACTTC
TRBJ2-2	TRBV19	-	TRBD2	CASSMYASGRPNTGELFF	TGTGCCAGTAGTATGTACGCTAGCGGGAGGCCGAACACCGGGGAGCTGTTTTTT
TRBJ2-2	TRBV29-1	once	TRBD1	CSVATGVKTGELFF	TGCAGCGTTGCGACAGGGGTTAAGACCGGGGAGCTGTTTTTT
TRBJ1-3	TRBV7-2	once	-	CASSKVGGLGNTIYF	TGTGCCAGCAGCAAGGTGGGGGGGCTTGGAAACACCATATATTTT
TRBJ1-1	TRBV5-1	once	TRBD1	CASSPGDRGLTEAFF	TGCGCCAGCAGCCCTGGGGACAGGGGGCTCACTGAAGCTTTCTTT
TRBJ2-7	TRBV30	-	-	CAWSVLGTYEQYF	TGTGCCTGGAGTGTACTGGGGACCTACGAGCAGTACTTC
TRBJ1-4	TRBV5-6	-	-	CASGGGGGDINEKLFF	TGTGCCAGCGGAGGAGGAGGAGGGGATATTAATGAAAAACTGTTTTTT
TRBJ1-3	TRBV28	-	-	CASSSPPWGLSGNTIYF	TGTGCCAGCAGTTCCCCTCCCTGGGGCCTCTCTGGAAACACCATATATTTT
TRBJ2-1	TRBV5-4	-	TRBD2	CASSLAGGGRNEQFF	TGTGCCAGCAGCTTGGCCGGGGGGGGTCGCAATGAGCAGTTCTTC
TRBJ1-4	TRBV28	-	-	CASMDRVNEKLFF	TGTGCCAGCATGGATCGTGTTAATGAAAAACTGTTTTTT
TRBJ1-2	TRBV30	once	TRBD1	CAGEGAHGYTF	TGTGCCGGGGAGGGGGCCCATGGCTACACCTTC
TRBJ1-5	TRBV10-1	-	-	CATSRRGVDQPQHF	TGCGCCACCTCGAGGCGGGGGGTGGATCAGCCCCAGCATTTT
TRBJ1-5	TRBV2	-	-	CASRPGIMNQPQHF	TGTGCCAGCAGACCCGGGATCATGAATCAGCCCCAGCATTTT
TRBJ1-2	TRBV28	-	-	CASRLHAEQGSYTF	TGTGCCAGCAGATTGCACGCAGAACAAGGTAGCTACACCTTC
TRBJ2-1	TRBV4-3	-	TRBD2	CASSLQLAGAGSEQFF	TGCGCCAGCAGCCTCCAACTAGCGGGAGCCGGCAGTGAGCAGTTCTTC
TRBJ2-1	TRBV9	-	-	CASDGSAAHPYNEQFF	TGTGCCAGCGACGGGTCAGCGGCACACCCCTACAATGAGCAGTTCTTC
TRBJ1-1	TRBV6-4	-	-	CASRDSSMNTEAFF	TGTGCCAGCAGGGACAGCAGTATGAACACTGAAGCTTTCTTT
TRBJ1-1	TRBV5-6	-	TRBD1	CASSPTGGWNTEAFF	TGTGCCAGCAGCCCGACAGGGGGCTGGAACACTGAAGCTTTCTTT
TRBJ1-2	TRBV12-5	-	TRBD1	CASGTDRDYWSYTF	TGTGCTAGTGGCACGGACAGGGATTATTGGAGCTACACCTTC
TRBJ1-4	TRBV7-6	-	-	CASSLGTATNEKLFF	TGTGCCAGCAGCTTAGGGACAGCAACTAATGAAAAACTGTTTTTT
TRBJ2-1	TRBV5-1	-	-	CASRAGGYNEQFF	TGCGCCAGCCGAGCCGGAGGTTACAATGAGCAGTTCTTC
TRBJ1-1	TRBV10-1	-	-	CARTLGRVTEAFF	TGCGCCAGAACCCTAGGGCGGGTCACTGAAGCTTTCTTT